This T cell receptor beta chain was identified in a study of cytomegalovirus exposure and HLA in healthy donors. Turning to the study itself: Among the roughly 400 donors who were genotyped, around 77% fell in the genetic ancestry cluster that is associated with self-reported Caucasian donors.

Primers included in the PCR were 60 Vbeta and 13 Jbeta primers. Profiling relied on immunoSEQ multiplex PCR, and the TCRdb table lists in-frame clones only, not all of them. The repertoire holds 140,000 to 150,000 clones, with 55% to 85% as singletons. The CDR3 is made up of 16 amino acids. CDR1 and CDR2 (germline): MDHEN, SYDVKM. Trimming cost V 2 bases and J 2 bases, with 16 bases left between them. The source of this sequence is a man between 35 and 55 years old in good health and CMV-seronegative. Material for sequencing was PBMCs. This rearrangement joins TRBV28 to TRBJ2-7; tentative D call: TRBD2 (6 bases). The CDR3 is CASSLVGGTRPYEQYF. As DNA, the CDR3 is TGTGCCAGCAGTTTAGTCGGCGGGACTCGACCCTACGAGCAGTACTTC.